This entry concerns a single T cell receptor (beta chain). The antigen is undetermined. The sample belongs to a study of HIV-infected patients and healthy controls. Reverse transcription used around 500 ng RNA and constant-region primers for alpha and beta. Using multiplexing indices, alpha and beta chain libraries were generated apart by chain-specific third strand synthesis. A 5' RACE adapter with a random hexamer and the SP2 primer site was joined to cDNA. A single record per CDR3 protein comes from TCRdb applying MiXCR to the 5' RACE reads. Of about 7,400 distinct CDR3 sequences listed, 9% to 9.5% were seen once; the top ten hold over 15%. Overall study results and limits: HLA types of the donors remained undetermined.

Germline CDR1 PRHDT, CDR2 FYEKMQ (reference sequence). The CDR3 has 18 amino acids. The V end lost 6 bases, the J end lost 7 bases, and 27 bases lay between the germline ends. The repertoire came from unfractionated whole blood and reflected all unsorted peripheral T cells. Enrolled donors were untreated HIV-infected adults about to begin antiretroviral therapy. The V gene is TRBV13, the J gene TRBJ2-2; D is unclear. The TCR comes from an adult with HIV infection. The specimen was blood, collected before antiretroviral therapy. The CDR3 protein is CASRESRIRAFAHGELFF. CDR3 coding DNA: TGTGCCAGCAGGGAGTCTCGCATCCGGGCTTTTGCGCACGGGGAGCTGTTTTTT.